The clone carrying this TCR beta chain has only a few counts. Its matching antigen is unknown. The sample is drawn from a study of cytomegalovirus exposure and HLA in healthy donors. The study ran its PCR with 60 Vbeta and 13 Jbeta primers. Clones were sequenced by immunoSEQ multiplex PCR, and TCRdb holds only the in-frame ones, with some missing. The table includes about 260,000 clones, under 80% detected once. This CDR3 spans 14 amino acids. J gave up 4 bases and V 7 bases, and 9 bases lay outside the gene matches. Germline V gives CDR1 MNHEY, CDR2 SVGAGI. Points from the study as a whole: Later genetic work tied a missense DCLRE1C variant to beta-chain V and J trimming.

Sequencing used PBMCs. The chain employs TRBV6-5 and TRBJ2-7; 8 positions match TRBD2. The receptor was isolated from a female donor in good health and CMV-seronegative. As DNA, the CDR3 is TGTGCCAGCAAGCTCGGCGGGAGGATGTACGAGCAGTACTTC. Protein: CASKLGGRMYEQYF.